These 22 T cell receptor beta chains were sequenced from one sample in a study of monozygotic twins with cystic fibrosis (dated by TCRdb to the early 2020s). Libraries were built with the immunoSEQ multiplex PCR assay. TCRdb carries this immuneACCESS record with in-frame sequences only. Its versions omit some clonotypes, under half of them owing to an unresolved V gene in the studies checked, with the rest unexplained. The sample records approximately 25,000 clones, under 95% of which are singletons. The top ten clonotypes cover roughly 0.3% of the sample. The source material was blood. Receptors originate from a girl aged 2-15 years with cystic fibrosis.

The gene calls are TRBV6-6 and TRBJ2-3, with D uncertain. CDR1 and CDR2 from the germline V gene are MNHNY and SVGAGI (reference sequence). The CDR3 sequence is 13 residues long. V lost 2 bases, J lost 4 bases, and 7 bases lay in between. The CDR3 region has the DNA TGTGCCAGCAGTTACATCGGGCCAGATACGCAGTATTTT. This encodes CASSYIGPDTQYF.

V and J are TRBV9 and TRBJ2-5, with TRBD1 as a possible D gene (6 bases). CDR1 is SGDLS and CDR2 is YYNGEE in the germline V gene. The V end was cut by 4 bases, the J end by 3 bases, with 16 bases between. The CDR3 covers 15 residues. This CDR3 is CASSHALGAEETQYF. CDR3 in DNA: TGTGCCAGCAGCCACGCTTTGGGGGCTGAAGAGACCCAGTACTTC. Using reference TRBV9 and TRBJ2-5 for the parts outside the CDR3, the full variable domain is DSGVTQTPKHLITATGQRVTLRCSPRSGDLSVYWYQQSLDQGLQFLIQYYNGEERAKGNILERFSAQQFPDLHSELNLSSLELGDSALYFCASSHALGAEETQYFGPGTRLLVL.

CDR3 region: CASSGGAYGYTF. The CDR3 coding sequence is TGTGCCAGCAGCGGGGGGGCCTATGGCTACACCTTC. The V call is TRBV7-2, the J call TRBJ1-2; perhaps TRBD1 as D (6 bases). Trimming took off 5 bases at V and 4 bases at J, with 8 bases between the two ends. There are 12 residues in the CDR3. Germline CDR1 is SGHTA and CDR2 is FQGNSA.

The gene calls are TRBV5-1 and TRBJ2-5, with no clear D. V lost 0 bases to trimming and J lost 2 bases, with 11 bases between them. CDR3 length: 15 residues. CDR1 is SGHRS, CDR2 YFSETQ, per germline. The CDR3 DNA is TGCGCCAGCAGCTTGGTTGACCGGAGTCAAGAGACCCAGTACTTC. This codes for CASSLVDRSQETQYF.

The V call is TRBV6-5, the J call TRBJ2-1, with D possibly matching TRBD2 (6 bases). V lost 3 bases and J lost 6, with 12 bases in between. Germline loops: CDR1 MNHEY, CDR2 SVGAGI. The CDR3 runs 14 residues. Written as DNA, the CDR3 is TGTGCCAGCAGTTATGGCGGGGCAGGCAATGAGCAGTTCTTC. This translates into CASSYGGAGNEQFF.

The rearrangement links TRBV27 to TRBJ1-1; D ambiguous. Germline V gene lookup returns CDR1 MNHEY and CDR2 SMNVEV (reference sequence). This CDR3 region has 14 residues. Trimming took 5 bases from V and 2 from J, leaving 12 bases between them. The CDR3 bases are TGTGCCAGCAGTCTCAGGATTACCAACACTGAAGCTTTCTTT. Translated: CASSLRITNTEAFF.

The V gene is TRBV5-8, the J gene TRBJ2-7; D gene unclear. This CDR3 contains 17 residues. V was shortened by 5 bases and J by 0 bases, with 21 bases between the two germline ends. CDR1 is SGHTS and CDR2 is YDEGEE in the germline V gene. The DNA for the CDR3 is TGTGCCAGCAGGTTGTACGCCGTGAGTCCAGACTCCTACGAGCAGTACTTC. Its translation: CASRLYAVSPDSYEQYF. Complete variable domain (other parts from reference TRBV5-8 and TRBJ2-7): EAGVTQSPTHLIKTRGQQATLRCSPISGHTSVYWYQQALGLGLQFLLWYDEGEERNRGNFPPRFSGRQFPNYSSELNVNALELEDSALYLCASRLYAVSPDSYEQYFGPGTRLTVT.

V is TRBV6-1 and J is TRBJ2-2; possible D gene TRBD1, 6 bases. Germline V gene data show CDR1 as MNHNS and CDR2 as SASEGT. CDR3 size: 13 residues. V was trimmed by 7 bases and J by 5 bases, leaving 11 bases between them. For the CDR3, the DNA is TGTGCCAGCACCGAGGGGGTTACCGGGGAGCTGTTTTTT. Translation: CASTEGVTGELFF.

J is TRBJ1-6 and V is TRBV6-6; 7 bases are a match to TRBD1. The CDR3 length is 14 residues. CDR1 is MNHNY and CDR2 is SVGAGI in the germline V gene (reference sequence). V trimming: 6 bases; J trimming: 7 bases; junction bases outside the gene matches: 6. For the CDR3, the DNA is TGTGCCAGCAGCAGGGGGACTGGGAATTCACCCCTCCACTTT. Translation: CASSRGTGNSPLHF.

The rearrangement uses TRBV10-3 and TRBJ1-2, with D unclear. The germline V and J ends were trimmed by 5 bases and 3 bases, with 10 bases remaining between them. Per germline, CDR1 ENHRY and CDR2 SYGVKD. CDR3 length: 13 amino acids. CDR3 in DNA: TGTGCCATCAGTCAGGAATCTCACTATGGCTACACCTTC. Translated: CAISQESHYGYTF.

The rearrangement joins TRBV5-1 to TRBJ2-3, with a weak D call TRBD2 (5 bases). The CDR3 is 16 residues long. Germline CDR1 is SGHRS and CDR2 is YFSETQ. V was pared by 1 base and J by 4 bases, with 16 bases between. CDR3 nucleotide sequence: TGCGCCAGCAGCTTGCGTATTTCCGGGAACGCAGATACGCAGTATTTT. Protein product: CASSLRISGNADTQYF.

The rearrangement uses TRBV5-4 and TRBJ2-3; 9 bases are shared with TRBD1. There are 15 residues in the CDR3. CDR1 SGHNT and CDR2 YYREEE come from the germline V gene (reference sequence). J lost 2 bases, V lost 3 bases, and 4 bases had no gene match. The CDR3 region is CASSWGQGNTDTQYF. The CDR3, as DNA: TGTGCCAGCAGCTGGGGACAGGGTAACACAGATACGCAGTATTTT.

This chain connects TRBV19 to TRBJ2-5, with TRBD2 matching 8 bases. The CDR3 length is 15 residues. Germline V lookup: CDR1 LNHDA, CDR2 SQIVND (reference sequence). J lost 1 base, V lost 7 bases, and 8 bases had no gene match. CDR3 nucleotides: TGTGCCAGTAATCATCCGGCGGGGGGCCAAGAGACCCAGTACTTC. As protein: CASNHPAGGQETQYF.

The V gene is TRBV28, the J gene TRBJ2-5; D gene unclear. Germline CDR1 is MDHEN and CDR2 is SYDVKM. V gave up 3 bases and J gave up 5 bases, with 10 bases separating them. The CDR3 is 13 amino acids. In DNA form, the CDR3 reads TGTGCCAGCAGTTTTCCCCTCGGGGAGACCCAGTACTTC. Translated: CASSFPLGETQYF.

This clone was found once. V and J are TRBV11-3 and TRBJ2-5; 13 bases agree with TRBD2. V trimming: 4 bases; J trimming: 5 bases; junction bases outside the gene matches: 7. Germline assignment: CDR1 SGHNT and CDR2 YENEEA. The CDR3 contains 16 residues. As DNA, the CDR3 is TGTGCCAGCAGCTCCGGACTAGCGGGGGTCGGGGAGACCCAGTACTTC. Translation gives CASSSGLAGVGETQYF.

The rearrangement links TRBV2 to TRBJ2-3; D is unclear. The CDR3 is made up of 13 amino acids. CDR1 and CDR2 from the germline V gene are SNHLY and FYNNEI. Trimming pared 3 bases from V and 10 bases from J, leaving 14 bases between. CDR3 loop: CASSDFVADPQYF. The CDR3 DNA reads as TGTGCCAGCAGTGATTTTGTGGCGGATCCGCAGTATTTT. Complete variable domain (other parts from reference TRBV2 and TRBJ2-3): EPEVTQTPSHQVTQMGQEVILRCVPISNHLYFYWYRQILGQKVEFLVSFYNNEISEKSEIFDDQFSVERPDGSNFTLKIRSTKLEDSAMYFCASSDFVADPQYFGPGTRLTVL.

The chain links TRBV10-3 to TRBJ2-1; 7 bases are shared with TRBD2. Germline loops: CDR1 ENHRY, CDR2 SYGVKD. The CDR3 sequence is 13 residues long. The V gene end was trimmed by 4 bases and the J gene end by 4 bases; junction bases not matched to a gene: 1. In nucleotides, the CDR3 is TGTGCCATCAGTGGGGGGGGATACAATGAGCAGTTCTTC. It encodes CAISGGGYNEQFF.

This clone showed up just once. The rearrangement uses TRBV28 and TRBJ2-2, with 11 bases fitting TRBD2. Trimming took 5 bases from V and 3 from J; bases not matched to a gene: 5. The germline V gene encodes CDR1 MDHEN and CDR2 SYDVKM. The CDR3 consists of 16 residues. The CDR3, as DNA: TGTGCCAGCAGTATCCCGGGACTAGCGGACACCGGGGAGCTGTTTTTT. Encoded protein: CASSIPGLADTGELFF.

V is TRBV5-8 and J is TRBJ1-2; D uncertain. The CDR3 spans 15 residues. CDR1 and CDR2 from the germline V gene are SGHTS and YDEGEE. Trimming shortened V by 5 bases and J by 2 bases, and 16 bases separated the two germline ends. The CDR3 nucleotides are TGTGCCAGCAGGACCCGGTGGGTGGAGAACTATGGCTACACCTTC. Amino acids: CASRTRWVENYGYTF.

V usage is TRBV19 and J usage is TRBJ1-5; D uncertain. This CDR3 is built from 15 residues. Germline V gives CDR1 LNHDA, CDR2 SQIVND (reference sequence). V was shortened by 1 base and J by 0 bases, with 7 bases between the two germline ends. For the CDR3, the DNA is TGTGCCAGTAGTATAGGTCTGTATAGCAATCAGCCCCAGCATTTT. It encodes CASSIGLYSNQPQHF.

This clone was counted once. For the CDR3, the DNA is TGCGCCAGCAGCGTCGACTTCTATGGCTACACCTTC. It codes for CASSVDFYGYTF. The chain has TRBV5-1 and TRBJ1-2; D gene ambiguous. V lost 4 bases, J lost 4 bases, and 8 bases lay in between. This CDR3 spans 12 amino acids. Germline CDR1 SGHRS, CDR2 YFSETQ.

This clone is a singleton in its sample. The CDR3 here is CASSYRDRARDGYTF. The DNA for the CDR3 is TGTGCCAGCAGTTACCGGGACAGGGCAAGGGATGGCTACACCTTC. The rearrangement joins TRBV6-5 to TRBJ1-2, with 9 nucleotides matching TRBD1. Germline CDR1 is MNHEY and CDR2 is SVGAGI. J was trimmed by 6 bases and V by 2 bases; bases with no gene match: 7. There are 15 residues in the CDR3.